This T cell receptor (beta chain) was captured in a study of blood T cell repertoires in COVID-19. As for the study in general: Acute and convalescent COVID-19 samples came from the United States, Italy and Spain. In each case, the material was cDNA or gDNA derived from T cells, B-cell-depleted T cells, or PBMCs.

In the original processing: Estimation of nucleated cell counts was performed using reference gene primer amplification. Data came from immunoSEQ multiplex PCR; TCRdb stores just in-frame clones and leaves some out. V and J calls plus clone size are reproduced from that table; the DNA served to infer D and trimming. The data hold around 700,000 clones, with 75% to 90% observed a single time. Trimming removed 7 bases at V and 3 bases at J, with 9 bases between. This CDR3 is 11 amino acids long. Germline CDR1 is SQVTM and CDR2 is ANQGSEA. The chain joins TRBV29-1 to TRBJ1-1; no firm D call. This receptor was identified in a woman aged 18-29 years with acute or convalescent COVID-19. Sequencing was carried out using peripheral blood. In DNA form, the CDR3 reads TGCAGCGCCGTCGGGGACACTGAAGCTTTCTTT. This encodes CSAVGDTEAFF.